A selection of T cell receptor beta chains follows, all from one sample in a study of T cells in Graves' hyperthyroidism and ophthalmopathy. TCRdb reanalysed the multiplex PCR reads using MiXCR and keeps one entry per CDR3 protein. The data contain hundreds of thousands of distinct CDR3 sequences, over 15% of them seen just once; the ten biggest clones take up approximately 18%. Sequenced input: blood. Receptors were obtained from a woman between 18 and 29 years old with Graves' ophthalmopathy. Each CDR3 is given with its conserved first and last residue. The D gene is left open where the match is weak. Only some rows state a clone size, as once, few, many or a class for expanded clones.

TRBV28,.,.,TRBJ1-1,16,TGTGCCACGGGGAAGGGGCCCCTATATTTCAACACTGAAGCTTTCTTT,CATGKGPLYFNTEAFF
TRBV29-1,.,TRBD1,TRBJ2-4,13,TGCAGCGTCTCAGGGGGACGGGAAAACATTCAGTACTTC,CSVSGGRENIQYF
TRBV15,.,.,TRBJ2-7,13,TGTGCCACCAGCAGAGATCCCGGTTTCGAGCAGTACTTC,CATSRDPGFEQYF
TRBV9,.,TRBD1,TRBJ1-1,13,TGTGCCAGCAGCGTAGAGGGCAGGGGGCAAGCTTTCTTT,CASSVEGRGQAFF
TRBV12-3/TRBV12-4,many,.,TRBJ1-1,12,TGTGCCAGCAGTTTCGCCGGCACTGAAGCTTTCTTT,CASSFAGTEAFF
TRBV20-1,.,.,TRBJ2-1,14,TGCAGTGCTAGAGTCCCGGGGGGCTTACGTGAGCAGTTCTTC,CSARVPGGLREQFF
TRBV6-1,.,.,TRBJ1-6,14,TGTGCCAGCAGTGAATCGGACGGGAATTCACCCCTCCACTTT,CASSESDGNSPLHF
TRBV7-8,few,.,TRBJ1-4,15,TGTGCCTCGATGGGGGCGCGAACAACTAATGAAAAACTGTTTTTT,CASMGARTTNEKLFF
TRBV6-5,many,TRBD1,TRBJ2-5,16,TGTGCCAGCAGTTACTCGGGACAGAACTCCCAAGAGACCCAGTACTTC,CASSYSGQNSQETQYF
TRBV13,many,.,TRBJ2-1,16,TGTGCCAGCAGCTTAAACGGGGGAGTAGACTACAATGAGCAGTTCTTC,CASSLNGGVDYNEQFF
TRBV27,many,TRBD1,TRBJ2-5,14,TGTGCCAGCAAAAGCCAGGGGGATTGGGAGACCCAGTACTTC,CASKSQGDWETQYF
TRBV28,many,.,TRBJ1-2,15,TGTGCCAGCAGTCACCCCACAAAAGGGGGATATGGCTACACCTTC,CASSHPTKGGYGYTF
TRBV6-1,many,TRBD1,TRBJ1-2,13,TGTGCCAGCAGCCGGGACAGCGAAGTGACCTACACCTTC,CASSRDSEVTYTF
TRBV5-1,.,TRBD2,TRBJ2-3,17,TGCGTCAGCAGCTTGGGGGTAATAGCGGGAGCGACCGATACGCAGTATTTT,CVSSLGVIAGATDTQYF
TRBV12-3/TRBV12-4,many,.,TRBJ1-1,12,TGTGCCAGCATGGGGTCGGGGACCGAAGCTTTCTTT,CASMGSGTEAFF
TRBV5-5,many,.,TRBJ1-2,13,TGTGCCAGCAGCTTGGAGGAATACTATGGCTACACCTTC,CASSLEEYYGYTF
TRBV7-2,.,TRBD1,TRBJ1-1,14,TGTGCCAGCAGCTCTACCAGGGGGCTTACTGAAGCTTTCTTT,CASSSTRGLTEAFF
TRBV7-3,many,TRBD1,TRBJ1-1,13,TGTGCCAGCAGCCAGACAGGGGGCACTGAAGCTTTCTTT,CASSQTGGTEAFF
TRBV27,many,.,TRBJ1-1,13,TGTGCCAGCAGGGCCAATCTAAACACTGAAGCTTTCTTT,CASRANLNTEAFF
TRBV6-1,few,.,TRBJ1-6,13,TGTGCCAGCAGTGTCCGGGAAGGTTCACCCCTCCACTTT,CASSVREGSPLHF
TRBV20-1,.,TRBD1,TRBJ1-1,12,TGCAGTGCCCCAGGGGGAACGGGTCGGGCTTTCTTT,CSAPGGTGRAFF
TRBV2,many,TRBD1,TRBJ2-7,13,TGTGCCAGCAGACAGGGGTCTACCTACGAGCAGTACTTC,CASRQGSTYEQYF
TRBV6-2/TRBV6-3,many,.,TRBJ1-1,16,TGTGCCAGCAGTTACTCGATAAGGTCCGGGGACACTGAAGCTTTCTTT,CASSYSIRSGDTEAFF
TRBV5-1,many,.,TRBJ1-1,13,TGCGCCAGCAGCTTGGCCGGACTCACTGAAGCTTTCTTT,CASSLAGLTEAFF
TRBV20-1,few,.,TRBJ2-1,14,TGCAGTGCTAGTACCCTGAGCTCCTACAATGAGCAGTTCTTC,CSASTLSSYNEQFF
TRBV27,many,.,TRBJ2-1,14,TGTGCCAGCAGTTTAGTTAGGGGCATGAGCGAGCAGTTCTTC,CASSLVRGMSEQFF
TRBV7-9,many,.,TRBJ2-1,15,TGTGCCAGCAGCTTAGGCAGGGTGGGATACAATGAGCAGTTCTTC,CASSLGRVGYNEQFF
TRBV27,few,TRBD1,TRBJ1-1,14,TGTGCCAGCAGACCGGGACAGGTCAACACTGAAGCTTTCTTT,CASRPGQVNTEAFF
TRBV15,few,TRBD2,TRBJ2-2,16,TGTGCCACCAGCAGTATGCGGGAGTCGGTCACCGGGGAGCTGTTTTTT,CATSSMRESVTGELFF
TRBV19,.,TRBD2,TRBJ2-1,14,TGTGCCAGTAGTCCCCTAGCGGGAGTGGATGAGCAGTTCTTC,CASSPLAGVDEQFF
TRBV29-1,few,.,TRBJ2-5,13,TGCAGCGTTGAATGGACAGTCCAAGAGACCCAGTACTTC,CSVEWTVQETQYF